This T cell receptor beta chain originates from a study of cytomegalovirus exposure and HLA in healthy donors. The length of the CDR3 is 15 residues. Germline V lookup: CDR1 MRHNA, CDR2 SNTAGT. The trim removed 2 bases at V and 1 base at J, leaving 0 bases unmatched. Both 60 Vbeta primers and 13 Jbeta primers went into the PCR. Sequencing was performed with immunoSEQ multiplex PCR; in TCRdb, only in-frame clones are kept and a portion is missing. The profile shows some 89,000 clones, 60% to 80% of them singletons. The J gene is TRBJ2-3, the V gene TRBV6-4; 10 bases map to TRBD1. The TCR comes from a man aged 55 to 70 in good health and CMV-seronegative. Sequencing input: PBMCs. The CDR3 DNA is TGTGCCAGCAGTGACGGGACAGGGGGCACAGATACGCAGTATTTT. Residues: CASSDGTGGTDTQYF.